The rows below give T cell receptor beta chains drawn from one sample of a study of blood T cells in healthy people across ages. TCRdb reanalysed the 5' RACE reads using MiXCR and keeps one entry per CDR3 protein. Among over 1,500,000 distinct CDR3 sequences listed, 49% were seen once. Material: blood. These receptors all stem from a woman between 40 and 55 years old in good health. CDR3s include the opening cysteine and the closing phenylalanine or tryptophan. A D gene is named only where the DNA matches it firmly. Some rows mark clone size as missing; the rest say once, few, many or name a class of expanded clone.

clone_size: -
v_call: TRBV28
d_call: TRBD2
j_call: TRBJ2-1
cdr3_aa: CASSFRGGAGLAFDEQFF
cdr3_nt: TGTGCCAGCAGTTTTCGCGGTGGGGCGGGACTAGCATTCGATGAGCAGTTCTTC

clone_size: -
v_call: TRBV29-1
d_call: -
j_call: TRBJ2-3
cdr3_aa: CSVEDRGRSDTQYF
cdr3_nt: TGCAGCGTTGAAGATCGGGGGAGGTCAGATACGCAGTATTTT

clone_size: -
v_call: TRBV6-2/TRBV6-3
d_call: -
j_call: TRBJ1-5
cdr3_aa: CASSLQGPDQPQHF
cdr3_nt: TGTGCCAGCAGCTTACAGGGACCGGATCAGCCCCAGCATTTT

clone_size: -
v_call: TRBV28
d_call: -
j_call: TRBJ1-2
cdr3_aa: CASRVWRFGGYTF
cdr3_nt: TGTGCCAGCCGCGTCTGGAGGTTCGGTGGCTACACCTTC

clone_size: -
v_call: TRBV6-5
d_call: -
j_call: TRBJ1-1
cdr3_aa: CASSYGEKTTEAFF
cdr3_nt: TGTGCCAGCAGTTACGGGGAAAAAACCACTGAAGCTTTCTTT

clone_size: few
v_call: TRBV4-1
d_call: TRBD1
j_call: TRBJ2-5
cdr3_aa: CASSQDPTRDRVGEQYF
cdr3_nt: TGCGCCAGCAGCCAAGATCCTACCCGGGACAGGGTTGGAGAGCAGTACTTC

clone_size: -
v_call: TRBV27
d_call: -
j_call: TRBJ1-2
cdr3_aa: CASSIAGVGPYGYTF
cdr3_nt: TGTGCCAGCAGCATCGCGGGGGTCGGGCCTTATGGCTACACCTTC

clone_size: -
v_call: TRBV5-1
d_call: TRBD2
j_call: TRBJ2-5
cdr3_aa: CASSLTAGGTRETQYF
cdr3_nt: TGCGCCAGCAGCTTAACCGCGGGGGGTACACGGGAGACCCAGTACTTC

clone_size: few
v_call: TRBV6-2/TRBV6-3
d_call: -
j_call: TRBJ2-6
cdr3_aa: CASIPYTGGPGANVLTF
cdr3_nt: TGTGCCAGCATTCCCTACACCGGAGGGCCTGGGGCCAACGTCCTGACTTTC

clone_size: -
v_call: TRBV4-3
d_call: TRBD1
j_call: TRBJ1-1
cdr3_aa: CASSRTGGATEAFF
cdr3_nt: TGCGCCAGCAGCCGGACAGGGGGGGCCACTGAAGCTTTCTTT

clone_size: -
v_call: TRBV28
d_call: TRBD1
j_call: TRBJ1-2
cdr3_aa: CASRYSGGEGYGYTF
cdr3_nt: TGTGCCAGCAGATACTCAGGGGGAGAGGGCTATGGCTACACCTTC

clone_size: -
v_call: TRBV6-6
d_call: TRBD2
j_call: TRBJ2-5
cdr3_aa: CASTRTSEIYHEQYF
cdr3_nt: TGTGCCAGCACCCGGACTAGCGAGATTTATCATGAGCAGTACTTC

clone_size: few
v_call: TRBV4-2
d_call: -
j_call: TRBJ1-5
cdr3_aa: CASSQQGEGNQPQHF
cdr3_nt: TGTGCCAGCAGCCAACAGGGAGAGGGCAATCAGCCCCAGCATTTT

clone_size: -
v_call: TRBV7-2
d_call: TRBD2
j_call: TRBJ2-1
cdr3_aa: CASSLPILAGGRDEQFF
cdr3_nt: TGTGCCAGCAGCTTGCCGATACTAGCGGGGGGGCGCGATGAGCAGTTCTTC

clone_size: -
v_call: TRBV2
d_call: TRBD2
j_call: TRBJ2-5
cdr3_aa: CASSEEPAGGIETQYF
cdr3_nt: TGTGCCAGCAGTGAAGAGCCAGCGGGGGGAATTGAGACCCAGTACTTC

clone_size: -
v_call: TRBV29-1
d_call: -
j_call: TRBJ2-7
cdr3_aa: CSVVMGGYEQYF
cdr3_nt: TGCAGCGTTGTGATGGGGGGCTACGAGCAGTACTTC

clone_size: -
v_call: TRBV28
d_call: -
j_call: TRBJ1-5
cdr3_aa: CASSREDQPQHF
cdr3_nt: TGTGCCAGCAGTCGGGAAGATCAGCCCCAGCATTTT

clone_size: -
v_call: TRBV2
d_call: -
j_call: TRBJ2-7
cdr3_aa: CASSEHRVSYEQYF
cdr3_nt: TGTGCCAGCAGTGAACACAGAGTATCCTACGAGCAGTACTTC

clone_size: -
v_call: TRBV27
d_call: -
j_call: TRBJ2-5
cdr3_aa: CASTGTWGGHETQYF
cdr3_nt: TGTGCCAGCACCGGGACCTGGGGGGGCCATGAGACCCAGTACTTC

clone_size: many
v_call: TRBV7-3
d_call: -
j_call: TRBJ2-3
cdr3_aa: CASSLEPSTDTQYF
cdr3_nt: TGTGCCAGCAGCTTAGAACCCAGCACAGATACGCAGTATTTT

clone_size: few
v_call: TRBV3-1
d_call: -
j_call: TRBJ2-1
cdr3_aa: CASSGTPVAARPAYNEQFF
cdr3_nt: TGTGCCAGCAGCGGGACCCCCGTAGCGGCCCGCCCGGCCTACAATGAGCAGTTCTTC

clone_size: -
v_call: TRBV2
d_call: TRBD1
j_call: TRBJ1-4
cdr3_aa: CASSVDGTGDEKLFF
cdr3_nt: TGTGCCAGCTCCGTGGACGGGACAGGGGATGAAAAACTGTTTTTT

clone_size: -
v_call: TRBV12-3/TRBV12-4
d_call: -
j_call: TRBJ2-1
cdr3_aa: CASSLARHRLYNEQFF
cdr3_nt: TGTGCCAGCAGTTTAGCCCGACACCGCCTTTACAATGAGCAGTTCTTC

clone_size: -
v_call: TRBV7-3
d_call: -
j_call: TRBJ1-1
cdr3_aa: CASSLEYRTENTEVFF
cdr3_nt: TGTGCCAGCAGCTTAGAATACAGAACGGAGAACACTGAAGTTTTCTTT

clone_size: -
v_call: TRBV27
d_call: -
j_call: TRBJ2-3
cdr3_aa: CASRAELAPGAQYF
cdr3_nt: TGTGCCAGCAGGGCCGAGCTAGCGCCTGGGGCGCAGTATTTT

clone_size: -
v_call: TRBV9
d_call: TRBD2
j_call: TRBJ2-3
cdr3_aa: CASSVHGGSTDTQYF
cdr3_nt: TGTGCCAGCAGCGTACACGGGGGGAGCACAGATACGCAGTATTTT

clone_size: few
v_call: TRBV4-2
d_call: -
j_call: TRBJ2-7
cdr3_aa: CASSQDWAPGTYEQYF
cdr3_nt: TGTGCCAGCAGCCAAGATTGGGCCCCTGGAACCTACGAGCAGTACTTC

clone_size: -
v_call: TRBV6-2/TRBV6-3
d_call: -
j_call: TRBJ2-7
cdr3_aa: CASSTGTQQYF
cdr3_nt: TGTGCCAGCAGCACCGGGACCCAGCAGTACTTC

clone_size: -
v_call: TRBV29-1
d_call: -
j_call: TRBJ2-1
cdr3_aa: CGVDTGYNEQFF
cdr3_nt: TGCGGCGTGGATACAGGGTACAATGAGCAGTTCTTC

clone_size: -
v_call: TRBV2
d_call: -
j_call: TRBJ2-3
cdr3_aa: CASSERGGLGTDTQYF
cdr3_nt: TGTGCCAGCAGTGAAAGAGGGGGACTTGGTACAGATACGCAGTATTTT

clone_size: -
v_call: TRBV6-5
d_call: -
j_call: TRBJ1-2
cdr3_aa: CASSFSHRLAGRGYTF
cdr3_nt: TGTGCCAGCAGTTTCTCACACAGACTTGCCGGGAGGGGCTACACCTTC

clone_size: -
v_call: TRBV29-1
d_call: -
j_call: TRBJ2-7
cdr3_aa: CSVERGGVYNEQYF
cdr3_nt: TGCAGCGTTGAACGCGGGGGCGTCTACAATGAGCAGTACTTC

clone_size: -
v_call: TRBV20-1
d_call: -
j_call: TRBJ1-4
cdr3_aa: CSARKQGMDEKLFF
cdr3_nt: TGCAGTGCTAGAAAACAGGGAATGGATGAAAAACTGTTTTTT

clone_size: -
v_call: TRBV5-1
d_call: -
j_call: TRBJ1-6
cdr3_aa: CASSFLRDTRSSPLHF
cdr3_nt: TGCGCCAGCAGCTTCCTCAGGGACACCAGGAGTTCACCCCTCCACTTT

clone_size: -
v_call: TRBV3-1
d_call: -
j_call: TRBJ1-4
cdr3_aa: CASSQAGAGNEKLFF
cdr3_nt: TGTGCCAGCAGCCAAGCAGGGGCTGGGAATGAAAAACTGTTTTTT

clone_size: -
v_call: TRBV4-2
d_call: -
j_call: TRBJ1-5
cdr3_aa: CASSQVGGMGNQPQHF
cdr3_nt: TGTGCCAGCAGCCAAGTTGGAGGGATGGGCAATCAGCCCCAGCATTTT

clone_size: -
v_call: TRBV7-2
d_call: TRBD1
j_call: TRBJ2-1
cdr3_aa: CASSLGFHRGLNEQFF
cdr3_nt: TGTGCCAGTAGCTTAGGTTTTCACAGGGGGTTAAATGAGCAGTTCTTC

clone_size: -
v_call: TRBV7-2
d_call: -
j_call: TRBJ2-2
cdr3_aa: CASSWTANTGELFF
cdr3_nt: TGTGCCAGCAGCTGGACGGCGAACACCGGGGAGCTGTTTTTT

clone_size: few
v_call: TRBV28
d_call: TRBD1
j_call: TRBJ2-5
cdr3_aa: CASRTRDRETQYF
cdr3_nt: TGTGCCAGCAGGACCCGGGACAGAGAGACCCAGTACTTC

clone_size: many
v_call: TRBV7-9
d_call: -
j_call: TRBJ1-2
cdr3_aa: CASSLEGGNYGYTF
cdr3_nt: TGTGCCAGCAGCTTAGAAGGCGGCAACTATGGCTACACCTTC

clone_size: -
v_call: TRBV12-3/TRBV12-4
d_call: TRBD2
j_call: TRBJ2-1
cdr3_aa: CASSSPGTSGGVLRGSEQFF
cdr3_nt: TGTGCCAGCAGTTCGCCCGGGACTAGCGGGGGGGTTCTGAGGGGTAGTGAGCAGTTCTTC

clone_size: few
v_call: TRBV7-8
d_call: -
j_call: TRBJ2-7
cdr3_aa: CASSSGGRNSYEQYF
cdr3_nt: TGTGCCAGCAGCTCCGGTGGCAGAAACTCCTACGAGCAGTACTTC

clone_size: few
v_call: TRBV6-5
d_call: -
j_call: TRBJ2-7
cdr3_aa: CASSYSGRDPRYEQYF
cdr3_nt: TGTGCCAGCAGTTACTCAGGCAGGGATCCCCGCTACGAGCAGTACTTC